These 21 T cell receptor beta chains were sequenced from one sample in a study of CD8 T cells in Susac syndrome. RNA, at about 0.45 to 1 ug, was reverse transcribed with random hexamers. TCRdb used MiXCR to reprocess the immunoSEQ multiplex PCR reads, holding one entry per CDR3 protein. The data show about 110,000 distinct CDR3 sequences, with roughly 94% seen just once and roughly 0.38% held by the top ten. The sequencing input was CD8+ T cells from PBMCs. These receptors were collected from a human donor with Susac syndrome.

The chain recombines TRBV6-5 with TRBJ1-1, with D possibly TRBD1 on 5 matching bases. The germline V and J ends were trimmed by 4 bases and 4 bases, with 10 bases remaining between them. This CDR3 contains 13 residues. Germline loops: CDR1 MNHEY, CDR2 SVGAGI. The CDR3 loop is CASSSRGTTEAFF. CDR3 bases: TGTGCCAGCAGTTCTCGAGGGACCACTGAAGCTTTCTTT.

V gene TRBV3-1 combines with J gene TRBJ2-3; D not resolved. This CDR3 has 15 residues. Trimming took off 1 base at V and 6 bases at J, with 14 bases between the two ends. Germline values: CDR1 LGHDT, CDR2 YNNKEL (reference sequence). CDR3 residues: CASSQVLASGDTQYF. The CDR3 bases are TGTGCCAGCAGCCAAGTCTTGGCTTCCGGGGATACGCAGTATTTT.

This chain links TRBV5-1 with TRBJ1-1, with 7 nucleotides matching TRBD1. This CDR3 spans 15 amino acids. The V segment lost 5 bases and the J segment 1 base; nucleotides outside the gene matches: 8. Per the germline V gene, CDR1 is SGHRS and CDR2 is YFSETQ. The CDR3 region is CASRPRQGTNTEAFF. CDR3 nucleotides: TGCGCCAGCAGACCCAGACAGGGAACGAACACTGAAGCTTTCTTT.

This chain connects TRBV7-9 to TRBJ2-7; perhaps TRBD2 as D (5 bases). Germline V gives CDR1 SEHNR, CDR2 FQNEAQ (reference sequence). V was trimmed by 0 bases and J by 5 bases, leaving 11 bases between them. The length of the CDR3 is 14 residues. The CDR3 loop reads CASSLAFPGDEQYF. The CDR3 nucleotides are TGTGCCAGCAGCTTAGCCTTCCCCGGGGACGAGCAGTACTTC.

CDR3 loop: CSVERGDEQYF. CDR3 nucleotide sequence: TGCAGCGTTGAACGCGGGGACGAGCAGTACTTC. The gene calls are TRBV29-1 and TRBJ2-7; perhaps TRBD2 as D (6 bases). Trimming stripped 2 bases from V and 5 bases from J, with 7 bases between. CDR1 and CDR2 (germline): SQVTM, ANQGSEA. The length of the CDR3 is 11 residues.

The chain links TRBV20-1 to TRBJ2-7, with D tentatively TRBD1 (6 bases). Between the trimmed V and J ends, which lost 4 bases and 3 bases, there was a span of 10 bases. The CDR3 is made up of 12 amino acids. Germline V lookup: CDR1 DFQATT, CDR2 SNEGSKA (reference sequence). The CDR3 loop reads CSATTGVYEQYF. The CDR3 DNA follows: TGCAGTGCTACGACAGGAGTCTACGAGCAGTACTTC.

The CDR3 sequence is CASSVEGLGVDEQFF. The CDR3 bases are TGTGCCAGCAGCGTAGAGGGACTAGGAGTGGATGAGCAGTTCTTC. The chain couples TRBV9 to TRBJ2-1; the match to TRBD2 covers 8 bases. V lost 0 bases to trimming and J lost 8 bases; unmatched junction nucleotides: 7. The CDR3 is made up of 15 amino acids. CDR1 is SGDLS, CDR2 YYNGEE, per germline.

V usage is TRBV6-5 and J usage is TRBJ2-5, with 10 bases identical to TRBD1. The CDR3 extends over 15 amino acids. Germline V gene sequence: CDR1 MNHEY, CDR2 SVGAGI. Trimming took 8 bases from V and 7 from J; bases not matched to a gene: 13. CDR3 protein: CASYQGTGAEGTQYF. In DNA, the CDR3 is TGTGCCAGCTACCAAGGGACAGGGGCCGAGGGGACCCAGTACTTC.

The chain recombines TRBV15 with TRBJ2-3; D is ambiguous. Germline assignment: CDR1 LNHNV and CDR2 YYDKDF (reference sequence). With 5 bases removed from V and 6 bases from J, the gap between germline ends came to 12 bases. This CDR3 is 13 amino acids long. CDR3 region: CATSSVGQDTQYF. The CDR3, as DNA: TGTGCCACCAGCTCTGTCGGGCAGGATACGCAGTATTTT.

The chain combines TRBV7-2 with TRBJ1-2; D is uncertain. CDR1 is SGHTA, CDR2 FQGNSA, per germline. The CDR3 totals 10 residues. The germline V and J ends were trimmed by 9 bases and 8 bases, with 10 bases remaining between them. The CDR3 sequence: CARWSGGYTF. CDR3 nucleotide sequence: TGTGCCAGGTGGTCGGGAGGCTACACCTTC.

The chain couples TRBV5-1 to TRBJ2-7, with D possibly matching TRBD1 (6 bases). V lost 0 bases to trimming and J lost 4 bases, with 11 bases between them. From germline, CDR1 is SGHRS and CDR2 YFSETQ. The CDR3 spans 14 residues. This CDR3 is CASSLDQGLYEQYF. In DNA form, the CDR3 reads TGCGCCAGCAGCTTGGATCAGGGGCTGTACGAGCAGTACTTC.

This clonotype has a single count. This sequence joins TRBV9 and TRBJ1-2, with a possible D match to TRBD1 (5 bases). With 7 bases removed from V and 4 bases from J, the gap between germline ends came to 14 bases. The CDR3 is made up of 13 amino acids. The germline CDR1 and CDR2 sequences are SGDLS and YYNGEE. For the CDR3, the DNA is TGTGCCAGCGCCGGGGCCATTAGCTATGGCTACACCTTC. Protein: CASAGAISYGYTF.

V gene TRBV4-2 combines with J gene TRBJ2-7, with D perhaps assigned TRBD1 or TRBD2 (5 bases each). Germline CDR1 reads LGHNA; CDR2 reads YNFKEQ. Between the trimmed V and J ends, which lost 8 bases and 0 bases, there was a span of 11 bases. This CDR3 contains 13 residues. CDR3: CASSVGGSYEQYF. For the CDR3, the DNA is TGTGCCAGCTCCGTTGGGGGCTCCTACGAGCAGTACTTC.

V usage is TRBV6-6 and J usage is TRBJ1-1; D gene unclear. V was cut by 0 bases and J by 9 bases, with 11 bases left in between. Germline CDR1 and CDR2: MNHNY and SVGAGI (reference sequence). This CDR3 has 13 amino acids. CDR3 residues: CASSYSKAGQAFF. DNA of the CDR3: TGTGCCAGCAGTTACTCGAAGGCCGGTCAAGCTTTCTTT.

This chain links TRBV19 with TRBJ2-1; possible D gene TRBD2, 5 bases. Germline V CDR1 and CDR2: LNHDA, SQIVND (reference sequence). The V end was cut by 8 bases, the J end by 8 bases, with 10 bases between. CDR3 length: 11 residues. CDR3 region: CASLLGDEQFF. CDR3 DNA: TGTGCCAGTTTACTAGGTGATGAGCAGTTCTTC.

The rearrangement joins TRBV12-3 or TRBV12-4 to TRBJ1-2, with TRBD1 matching 12 bases. Germline trimming cut 6 bases from V and 7 bases from J; bases unmatched to any gene: 6. This CDR3 is built from 14 residues. The CDR3 reads CASSRDRGLGGYTF. The CDR3 DNA sequence: TGTGCCAGCAGCCGGGACAGGGGGCTAGGTGGCTACACCTTC.

This sequence joins TRBV29-1 and TRBJ1-2; no firm D call. Germline assignment: CDR1 SQVTM and CDR2 ANQGSEA. With 4 bases removed from V and 2 bases from J, the gap between germline ends came to 11 bases. CDR3 length equals 13 residues. CDR3 region: CSVVGGSNYGYTF. CDR3 sequence (DNA): TGCAGCGTTGTAGGTGGAAGCAACTATGGCTACACCTTC.

The genes are TRBV20-1 and TRBJ2-7; D unclear. The V end lost 4 bases, the J end lost 0 bases, and 10 bases lay between the germline ends. Germline CDR1 is DFQATT and CDR2 is SNEGSKA (reference sequence). CDR3 length: 13 amino acids. The CDR3 DNA reads TGCAGTGCTATGGAAACGAGCTCCTACGAGCAGTACTTC. Translation gives CSAMETSSYEQYF.

This sequence joins TRBV9 and TRBJ1-2, with D hard to call. This CDR3 contains 12 residues. With 7 bases removed from V and 0 bases from J, the gap between germline ends came to 7 bases. From germline, CDR1 is SGDLS and CDR2 YYNGEE. CDR3 nucleotides: TGTGCCAGCTCTACGGCTAACTATGGCTACACCTTC. Its translation is CASSTANYGYTF.

The V call is TRBV7-9, the J call TRBJ2-3; D is unresolved. Germline V gene sequence: CDR1 SEHNR, CDR2 FQNEAQ (reference sequence). This CDR3 is 12 amino acids long. Between the trimmed V and J ends, which lost 7 bases and 4 bases, there was a span of 9 bases. CDR3 nucleotides: TGTGCCAGCACTCTGGCGTCAGATACGCAGTATTTT. It is translated as CASTLASDTQYF.

The chain uses TRBV3-1 and TRBJ2-5; D might be TRBD1 (6 bases). Per the germline V gene, CDR1 is LGHDT and CDR2 is YNNKEL (reference sequence). CDR3 length: 16 residues. Trimming shortened V by 1 base and J by 1 base, and 13 bases separated the two germline ends. The CDR3 reads CASSQAPQGGQETQYF. CDR3 coding DNA: TGTGCCAGCAGCCAAGCGCCACAGGGTGGCCAAGAGACCCAGTACTTC.